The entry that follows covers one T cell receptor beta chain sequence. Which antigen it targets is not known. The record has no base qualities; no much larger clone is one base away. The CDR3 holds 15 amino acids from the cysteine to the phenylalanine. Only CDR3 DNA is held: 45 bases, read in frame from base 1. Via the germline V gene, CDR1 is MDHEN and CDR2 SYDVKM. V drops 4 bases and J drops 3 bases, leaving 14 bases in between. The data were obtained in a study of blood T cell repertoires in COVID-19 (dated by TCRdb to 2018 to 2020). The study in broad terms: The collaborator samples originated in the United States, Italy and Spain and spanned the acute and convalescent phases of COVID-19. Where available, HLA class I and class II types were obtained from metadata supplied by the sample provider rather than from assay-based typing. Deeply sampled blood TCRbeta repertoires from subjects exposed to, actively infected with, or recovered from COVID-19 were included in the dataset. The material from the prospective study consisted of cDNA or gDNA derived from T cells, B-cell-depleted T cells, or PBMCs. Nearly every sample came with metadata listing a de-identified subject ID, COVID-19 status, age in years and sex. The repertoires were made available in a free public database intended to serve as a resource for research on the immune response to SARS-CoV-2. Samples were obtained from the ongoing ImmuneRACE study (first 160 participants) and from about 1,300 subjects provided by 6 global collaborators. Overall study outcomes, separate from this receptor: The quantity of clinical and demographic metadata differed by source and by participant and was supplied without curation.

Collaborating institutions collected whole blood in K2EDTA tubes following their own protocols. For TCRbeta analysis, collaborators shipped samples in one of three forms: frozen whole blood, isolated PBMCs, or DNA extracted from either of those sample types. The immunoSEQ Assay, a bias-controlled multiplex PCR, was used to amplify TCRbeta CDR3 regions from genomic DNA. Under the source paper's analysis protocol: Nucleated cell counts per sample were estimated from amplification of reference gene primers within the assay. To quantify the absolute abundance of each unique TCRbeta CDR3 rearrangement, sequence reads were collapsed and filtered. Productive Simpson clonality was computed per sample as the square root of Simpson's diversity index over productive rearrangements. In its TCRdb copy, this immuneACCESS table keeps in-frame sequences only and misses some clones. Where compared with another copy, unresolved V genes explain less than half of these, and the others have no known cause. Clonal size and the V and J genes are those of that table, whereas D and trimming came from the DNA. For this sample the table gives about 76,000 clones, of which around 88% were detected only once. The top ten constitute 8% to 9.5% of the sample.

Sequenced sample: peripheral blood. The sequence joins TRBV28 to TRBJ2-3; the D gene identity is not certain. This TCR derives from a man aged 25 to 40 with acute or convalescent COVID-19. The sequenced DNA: TGTGCCAGCAGTTCAAGCGCTGTCGTTACAGATACGCAGTATTTT. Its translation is CASSSSAVVTDTQYF.